Included here is one TCR beta chain sequence, with context. What it binds is not known. The germline V and J ends were trimmed by 3 bases and 0 bases, with 9 bases remaining between them. The length of the CDR3 is 16 residues. These data originate in a study of T-cell memory formation after mild COVID-19. As for the study in general: For the most part, TCR clusters were specific to one donor. Points from the study as a whole: Contracting CD8+ clones were enriched in EMRA, CD4+ mainly in CM and EM. From day 15 to 85, contracting clones were balanced between CD4 and CD8, whereas later expanders leaned toward CD4+.

Sample barcodes and UMIs were carried by the TCR alpha and TCR beta cDNA libraries that 5'RACE generated with constant-segment primers. One entry per CDR3 protein results from TCRdb running MiXCR on the 5' RACE reads. The sample contains under 250,000 distinct CDR3 sequences, 25% to 35% of which appear only once. The chain carries TRBV12-3 or TRBV12-4 and TRBJ1-6; possible D gene TRBD1, 6 bases. Source material: PBMCs or a T cell subset sorted from them (not recorded which). This receptor was obtained from an adult woman who had mild COVID-19 (a few samples of this study predate the infection). Cell type and time point are not known. The CDR3 sequence: CASSFWGASYNSPLHF. The CDR3 coding sequence is TGTGCCAGCAGTTTTTGGGGGGCCTCCTATAATTCACCCCTCCACTTT.